Following are 20 T cell receptor beta chains from one sample sequenced in a study of breast tumors, draining lymph nodes, adjacent tissues. Each CDR3 protein gets one entry after TCRdb re-called the multiplex PCR reads with MiXCR. The sample includes approximately 15,000 distinct CDR3 sequences, around 59% of them seen just once. Input material: tumor-adjacent breast tissue. The receptor source for this set is a female donor with breast cancer. Some clones in this sample may be carry-over from other donors' samples.

The chain uses TRBV14 and TRBJ1-6; 9 positions agree with TRBD1. Losses at the gene ends were 3 bases for V and 8 bases for J; bases not matched to a gene: 8. Germline CDR1 and CDR2: SGHDN and FVKESK. This CDR3 has 16 amino acids. CDR3 in DNA: TGTGCCAGCAGCCATTGGGGACAGGGAGGTGATTCACCCCTCCACTTT. The encoded protein is CASSHWGQGGDSPLHF.

V is TRBV19 and J is TRBJ2-1; 7 bases fit TRBD2. The CDR3 loop spans 15 amino acids. From germline, CDR1 is LNHDA and CDR2 SQIVND (reference sequence). Trimming at V came to 3 bases and at J to 4 bases, leaving 6 bases not matched to a gene. This CDR3 is CASSMSGGRYNEQFF. The CDR3 DNA follows: TGTGCCAGTAGTATGTCGGGCGGGAGATACAATGAGCAGTTCTTC.

The chain employs TRBV20-1 and TRBJ2-1; 15 bases fit TRBD2. Germline V lookup: CDR1 DFQATT, CDR2 SNEGSKA (reference sequence). The junction had 9 bases not matched to a gene; V was cut back by 6 bases and J by 6 bases. This CDR3 spans 16 amino acids. CDR3: CSAPGLAGGEGNEQFF. The CDR3 DNA is TGCAGTGCCCCGGGACTAGCGGGAGGAGAGGGCAATGAGCAGTTCTTC.

The V and J genes are TRBV6-5 and TRBJ2-3, with 11 bases aligning to TRBD2. CDR1 is MNHEY and CDR2 is SVGAGI in the germline V gene. Trimming took 7 bases from V and 2 from J; bases not matched to a gene: 11. This CDR3 has 17 residues. CDR3 amino acids: CASTSIGTSGHTDTQYF. DNA for the CDR3: TGTGCCAGCACCTCGATTGGGACTAGCGGACACACAGATACGCAGTATTTT.

The chain employs TRBV7-2 and TRBJ1-6; D remains unclear. V lost 0 bases to trimming and J lost 8 bases, with 5 bases between them. Germline V gene sequence: CDR1 SGHTA, CDR2 FQGNSA. The CDR3 length is 13 residues. Written as DNA, the CDR3 is TGTGCCAGCAGCTTAGCTGGCGATTCACCCCTCCACTTT. Its translation: CASSLAGDSPLHF.

Points on this clonotype: One junction end does not reproduce the germline sequence, and a read error may be involved. The chain combines TRBV7-9 with TRBJ2-7; no clear D gene. The CDR3 has 11 amino acids. The germline V gene encodes CDR1 SEHNR and CDR2 FQNEAQ (reference sequence). The CDR3 DNA sequence: TGTGCCAGCAGCTTTAATGACGAGCAGTGCTTC. Translated, it gives CASSFNDEQCF.

There are many counts of this clonotype. This chain links TRBV18 with TRBJ2-5, with 8 bases matching TRBD1. The CDR3 has 14 residues. CDR1 and CDR2 from the germline V gene are KGHSH and LQKENI. The junction had 6 bases not matched to a gene; V was cut back by 4 bases and J by 5 bases. CDR3 nucleotide sequence: TGTGCCAGCTCACTCGGACAGGGTGCGGAGACCCAGTACTTC. Protein product: CASSLGQGAETQYF.

The chain employs TRBV7-3 and TRBJ2-1, with D possibly matching TRBD2 (6 bases). Between the trimmed V and J ends, which lost 0 bases and 4 bases, there was a span of 7 bases. This CDR3 is built from 14 residues. Germline V gives CDR1 SGHTA, CDR2 FQGTGA. This CDR3 reads CASSLTGTYNEQFF. CDR3 bases: TGTGCCAGCAGCTTAACAGGGACTTACAATGAGCAGTTCTTC.

This clonotype was observed a single time. The J gene is TRBJ1-5, the V gene TRBV20-1; TRBD1 agrees at 9 bases. Trimming took 5 bases from V and 6 from J; bases not matched to a gene: 11. CDR3 length: 15 amino acids. Germline-derived CDR1 and CDR2 are DFQATT and SNEGSKA (reference sequence). The CDR3 DNA follows: TGCAGTGCTTCGGACAGGGGATCAGCAATTCAGCCCCAGCATTTT. Translation: CSASDRGSAIQPQHF.

This clonotype was counted at least ten times. The J gene is TRBJ1-3, the V gene TRBV3-1; tentative D call: TRBD1 (5 bases). V was cut by 4 bases and J by 0 bases, with 13 bases left in between. CDR1 is LGHDT, CDR2 YNNKEL, per germline (reference sequence). This CDR3 is 16 amino acids long. Here the CDR3 DNA reads TGTGCCAGCAGCCGCACAACAGGCCTCTCTGGAAACACCATATATTTT. Protein product: CASSRTTGLSGNTIYF.

V gene TRBV19 combines with J gene TRBJ2-3; D gene unclear. Germline V lookup: CDR1 LNHDA, CDR2 SQIVND (reference sequence). V lost 3 bases, J lost 2 bases, and 12 bases lay in between. The CDR3 has 15 residues. CDR3 DNA sequence: TGTGCCAGTAGTATGGGCAGGCGAGACACAGATACGCAGTATTTT. Its translation: CASSMGRRDTDTQYF.

The gene calls are TRBV6-4 and TRBJ2-1; TRBD2 aligns across 8 bases. The CDR3 is made up of 15 amino acids. Germline CDR1 is MRHNA and CDR2 is SNTAGT. The J segment lost 8 bases and the V segment lost 5 bases, leaving 11 bases of the junction unmatched. The CDR3 sequence: CASSHESGSIDEQFF. The CDR3, as DNA: TGTGCCAGCAGTCACGAAAGCGGGAGTATCGATGAGCAGTTCTTC.

This clonotype was detected ten times or more. The V and J genes are TRBV12-3 or TRBV12-4 and TRBJ1-5, with 7 nucleotides matching TRBD1. The V gene end was trimmed by 4 bases and the J gene end by 2 bases; junction bases not matched to a gene: 11. The CDR3 is 17 residues long. CDR3 sequence: CASSWGGGGRGNQPQHF. Here the CDR3 DNA reads TGTGCCAGCAGTTGGGGGGGAGGGGGCAGGGGCAATCAGCCCCAGCATTTT.

The chain is built from TRBV7-2 and TRBJ1-2; D ambiguous. V was cut by 2 bases and J by 5 bases, with 18 bases left in between. The CDR3 runs 16 residues. The V gene's germline CDR1 is SGHTA and CDR2 FQGNSA. CDR3 region: CASSLHDGGLWYGYTF. The DNA for the CDR3 is TGTGCCAGCAGCTTACATGACGGCGGGTTATGGTATGGCTACACCTTC.

J is TRBJ2-5 and V is TRBV19, with D possibly being TRBD1 (5 bases). This CDR3 contains 14 residues. V was trimmed by 1 base and J by 5 bases, leaving 11 bases between them. Per the germline V gene, CDR1 is LNHDA and CDR2 is SQIVND (reference sequence). The chain's CDR3 is CASSIVGRGETQYF. CDR3 nucleotides: TGTGCCAGTAGTATAGTCGGAAGGGGTGAGACCCAGTACTTC.

This clonotype has just one count. The chain recombines TRBV20-1 with TRBJ2-7; tentative D call: TRBD1 (6 bases). This CDR3 spans 12 amino acids. Trimming stripped 5 bases from V and 2 bases from J, with 10 bases between. Germline assignment: CDR1 DFQATT and CDR2 SNEGSKA (reference sequence). Written as DNA, the CDR3 is TGCAGTGCTGGGGACATAACCTACGAGCAGTACTTC. As protein: CSAGDITYEQYF.

This clonotype was seen once. The chain is built from TRBV11-2 and TRBJ1-3; D gene unclear. The germline V gene encodes CDR1 SGHAT and CDR2 FQNNGV. The CDR3 spans 11 residues. Trimming left V 1 base short and J 5 bases short, with 0 bases between. The CDR3: CASSLGNTIYF. The DNA for the CDR3 is TGTGCCAGCAGCTTAGGAAACACCATATATTTT. Full variable domain (outside the CDR3, taken from reference TRBV11-2 and TRBJ1-3): EAGVAQSPRYKIIEKRQSVAFWCNPISGHATLYWYQQILGQGPKLLIQFQNNGVVDDSQLPKDRFSAERLKGVDSTLKIQPAKLEDSAVYLCASSLGNTIYFGEGSWLTVV.

The chain combines TRBV2 with TRBJ2-3; 16 bases agree with TRBD2. Germline CDR1 and CDR2: SNHLY and FYNNEI. Trimming took 3 bases from V and 0 from J; bases not matched to a gene: 3. This CDR3 has 18 amino acids. The CDR3 is CASSEGGLAGGSTDTQYF. The CDR3 DNA follows: TGTGCCAGCAGTGAGGGGGGACTAGCGGGAGGGAGCACAGATACGCAGTATTTT.

As to this clonotype: One junction end does not reproduce the germline sequence, and a read error may be involved. The chain links TRBV20-1 to TRBJ2-3; tentative D call: TRBD2 (7 bases). There are 14 residues in the CDR3. Germline V gene sequence: CDR1 DFQATT, CDR2 SNEGSKA (reference sequence). The CDR3 loop reads CSASGTKRTATQYF. CDR3 in DNA: TGCAGTGCCTCCGGGACTAAGAGGACAGCTACGCAGTATTTT.

This chain's CDR3 is CASGAYGYTF. The CDR3 coding sequence is TGTGCCTCGGGGGCGTATGGCTACACCTTC. The chain combines TRBV10-3 with TRBJ1-2; TRBD1 is a possible D gene (6 bases). In germline, CDR1 is ENHRY, CDR2 SYGVKD. V was trimmed by 11 bases and J by 5 bases, leaving 9 bases between them. The CDR3 has 10 amino acids.